This T cell receptor (beta chain) was found in a study of technical replicates of blood from several donors. The method was immunoSEQ multiplex PCR; TCRdb's version includes in-frame clones alone and lacks a portion of them. The sample comprises 65,000 to 90,000 clones, 90% to 95% of which are singletons, and approximately 4.6% rests with the top ten. This CDR3 contains 15 residues. Germline V CDR1 and CDR2: SEHNR, FQNEAQ (reference sequence). Trimming cost V 5 bases and J 6 bases, with 19 bases left between them. The receptor comes from a human donor in good health. Some clones in this sample may be carry-over from other donors' samples. The sequencing input was PBMCs. The rearrangement uses TRBV7-9 and TRBJ1-1; D not certain. The CDR3: CASSLFGRSIPEAFF. As DNA, the CDR3 is TGTGCCAGCAGCCTATTCGGTCGTAGTATCCCTGAAGCTTTCTTT.